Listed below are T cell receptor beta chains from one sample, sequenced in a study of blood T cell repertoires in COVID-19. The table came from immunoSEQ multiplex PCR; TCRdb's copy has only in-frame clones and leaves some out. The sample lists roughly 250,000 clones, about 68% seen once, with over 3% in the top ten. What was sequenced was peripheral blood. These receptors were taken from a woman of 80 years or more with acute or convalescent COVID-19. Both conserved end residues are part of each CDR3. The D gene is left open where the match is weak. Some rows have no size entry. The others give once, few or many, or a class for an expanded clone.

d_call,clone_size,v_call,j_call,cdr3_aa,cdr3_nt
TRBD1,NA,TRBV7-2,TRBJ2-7,CASSSTGHPYEQYF,TGTGCCAGCAGCTCGACAGGGCACCCCTACGAGCAGTACTTC
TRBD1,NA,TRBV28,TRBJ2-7,CASSLPGTGAYEQYF,TGTGCCAGCAGTTTGCCCGGGACAGGGGCCTACGAGCAGTACTTC
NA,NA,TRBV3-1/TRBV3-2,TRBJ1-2,CASSQDGGGNYGYTF,TGTGCCAGCAGCCAAGACGGGGGAGGGAACTATGGCTACACCTTC
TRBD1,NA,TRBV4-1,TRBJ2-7,CASSQDVIRQGASYEQYF,TGCGCCAGCAGCCAAGATGTTATTCGACAGGGAGCGTCCTACGAGCAGTACTTC
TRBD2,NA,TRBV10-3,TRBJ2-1,CAISLGLAGVNEQFF,TGTGCCATCAGTTTGGGACTAGCGGGGGTGAATGAGCAGTTCTTC
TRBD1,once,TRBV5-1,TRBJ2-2,CASSPGQGASGELFF,TGCGCCAGCAGCCCCGGACAGGGGGCGTCCGGGGAGCTGTTTTTT
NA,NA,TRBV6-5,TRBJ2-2,CASSYSESNTGELFF,TGTGCCAGCAGTTACTCGGAGTCGAACACCGGGGAGCTGTTTTTT
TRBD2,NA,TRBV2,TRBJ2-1,CASTEGLAGGNNEQFF,TGTGCCAGCACCGAGGGACTAGCGGGGGGGAACAATGAGCAGTTCTTC
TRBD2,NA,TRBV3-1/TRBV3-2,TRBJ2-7,CASSQWGGSWNEQYF,TGTGCCAGCAGCCAATGGGGCGGGAGTTGGAACGAGCAGTACTTC
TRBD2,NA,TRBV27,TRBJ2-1,CASSFALAGGPQGEQFF,TGTGCCAGCAGTTTTGCACTAGCGGGGGGGCCGCAGGGGGAGCAGTTCTTC
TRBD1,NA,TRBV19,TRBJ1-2,CASSMAAQGGYGYTF,TGTGCCAGTAGTATGGCCGCTCAGGGGGGCTATGGCTACACCTTC
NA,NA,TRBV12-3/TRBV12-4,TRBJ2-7,CASSESGWREQYF,TGTGCCAGCAGCGAAAGTGGATGGAGGGAGCAGTACTTC
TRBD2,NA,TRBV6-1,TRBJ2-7,CASSEAWSASGGHEQYF,TGTGCCAGCAGTGAAGCATGGTCGGCTAGCGGGGGCCACGAGCAGTACTTC
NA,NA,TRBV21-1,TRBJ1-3,CASSKAQGVGNTIYF,TGTGCCAGCAGCAAAGCGCAGGGGGTCGGAAACACCATATATTTT
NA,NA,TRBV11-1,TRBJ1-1,CASSLSPTVEAFF,TGTGCCAGCAGCTTATCCCCCACGGTAGAAGCTTTCTTT
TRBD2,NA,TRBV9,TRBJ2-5,CASSVGGGAMETQYF,TGTGCCAGCAGCGTTGGCGGGGGGGCGATGGAGACCCAGTACTTC
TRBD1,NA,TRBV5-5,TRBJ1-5,CASSPDRGSNQPQHF,TGTGCCAGCAGCCCGGACAGGGGTAGCAATCAGCCCCAGCATTTT
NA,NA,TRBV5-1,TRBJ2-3,CASSLGTLASTDTQYF,TGCGCCAGCAGCTTGGGGACCCTAGCGAGCACAGATACGCAGTATTTT
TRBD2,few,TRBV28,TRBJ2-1,CASNPVASGSRAYNEQFF,TGTGCCAGCAACCCCGTTGCTAGCGGGAGTCGGGCCTACAATGAGCAGTTCTTC
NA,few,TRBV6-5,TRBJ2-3,CASRGPLFSTDTQYF,TGTGCCAGCAGGGGCCCCCTATTTAGCACAGATACGCAGTATTTT
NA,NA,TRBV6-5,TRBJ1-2,CASILSGGNYGYTF,TGTGCCAGCATCCTAAGCGGGGGAAACTATGGCTACACCTTC
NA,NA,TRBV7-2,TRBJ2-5,CASSFGALETQYF,TGTGCCAGCAGCTTTGGGGCATTGGAGACCCAGTACTTC
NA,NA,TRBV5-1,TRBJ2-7,CASSKAPYEQYF,TGCGCCAGCAGTAAAGCTCCCTACGAGCAGTACTTC
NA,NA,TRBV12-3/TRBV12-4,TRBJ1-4,CASTLGGNGKFF,TGTGCCAGCACCCTGGGGGGGAACGGAAAGTTTTTT
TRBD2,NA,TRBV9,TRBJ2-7,CASSASGASSYEQYF,TGTGCCAGCAGCGCGAGCGGGGCGAGCTCCTACGAGCAGTACTTC
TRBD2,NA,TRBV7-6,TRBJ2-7,CASSLARGVTGRYEQYF,TGTGCCAGCAGCTTAGCGCGGGGGGTTACAGGGAGGTACGAGCAGTACTTC
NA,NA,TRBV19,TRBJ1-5,CASSNLNYQPQHF,TGTGCCAGTAGTAATCTAAACTATCAGCCCCAGCATTTT
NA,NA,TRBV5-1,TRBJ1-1,CASSSAGPPLTAEAFF,TGCGCCAGCAGCTCGGCGGGGCCACCATTGACGGCTGAAGCTTTCTTT
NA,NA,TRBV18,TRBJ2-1,CASSTPSRGNEQFF,TGTGCCAGCTCAACGCCATCCCGGGGCAATGAGCAGTTCTTC
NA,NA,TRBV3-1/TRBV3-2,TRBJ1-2,CASSQGRANYGYTF,TGTGCCAGCAGCCAAGGTCGAGCTAACTATGGCTACACCTTC
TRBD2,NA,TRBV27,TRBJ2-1,CASSLRGTSGRASSYNEQFF,TGTGCCAGCAGTTTACGCGGGACTAGCGGGAGGGCGAGCTCCTACAATGAGCAGTTCTTC